This is a list of T cell receptor beta chains from one sample in a study. TCRdb recomputed calls from the reads with MiXCR, one row per CDR3 protein. Among 5,000 to 6,500 distinct CDR3 sequences listed, over 9.5% were seen once. Sequencing was done on a sample of CD4+ T cells from synovial fluid. All receptors come from a human donor with rheumatoid arthritis. CDR3s include the opening cysteine and the closing phenylalanine or tryptophan. A D gene is named only where the DNA matches it firmly.

v_call: TRBV20-1; d_call: -; cdr3_aa: CSASLPDSPLHF
v_call: TRBV6-6; d_call: TRBD2; cdr3_aa: CASSRLAGEWGEQFF
v_call: TRBV5-6; d_call: -; cdr3_aa: CASTRDWGTLGNEQFF
v_call: TRBV7-8; d_call: -; cdr3_aa: CASSSSNVVSGNTIYF
v_call: TRBV3-1; d_call: -; cdr3_aa: CASSQGFSSYEQYF
v_call: TRBV6-1; d_call: -; cdr3_aa: CASSEDRYSYEQYF
v_call: TRBV18; d_call: TRBD1; cdr3_aa: CASSPFEGAIYNEQFF
v_call: TRBV7-9; d_call: TRBD1; cdr3_aa: CASSLPTGGAEKLFF
v_call: TRBV15; d_call: TRBD2; cdr3_aa: CATSRDRGSGRAREQFF
v_call: TRBV12-3/TRBV12-4; d_call: TRBD1; cdr3_aa: CASSSGTGVAYEQYF
v_call: TRBV2; d_call: -; cdr3_aa: CASSEDGMFYEQYF
v_call: TRBV6-1; d_call: TRBD1; cdr3_aa: CASSEGTGIIAEAFF
v_call: TRBV11-3; d_call: TRBD1; cdr3_aa: CASSSGQATDLNTEAFF
v_call: TRBV11-3; d_call: TRBD2; cdr3_aa: CASSFGGTSRETQYF
v_call: TRBV24-1; d_call: TRBD1; cdr3_aa: CATSDTRQGSSYNEQFF
v_call: TRBV2; d_call: TRBD1; cdr3_aa: CASTGTGKTEAFF
v_call: TRBV2; d_call: -; cdr3_aa: CASSGQGGAGHEQYF
v_call: TRBV29-1; d_call: -; cdr3_aa: CSVGEISREAFF
v_call: TRBV9; d_call: TRBD2; cdr3_aa: CASTLSSGSLANEQFF
v_call: TRBV2; d_call: TRBD1; cdr3_aa: CASSGDRAYLGYTF
v_call: TRBV7-8; d_call: TRBD2; cdr3_aa: CASSSLRERKDEQYF
v_call: TRBV28; d_call: TRBD1; cdr3_aa: CASSLGPGQGTTEAFF
v_call: TRBV18; d_call: -; cdr3_aa: CASSLQGGSSYNEQFF
v_call: TRBV7-2; d_call: -; cdr3_aa: CASSLVGLSETQYF
v_call: TRBV15; d_call: -; cdr3_aa: CATSRESTINTEAFF
v_call: TRBV28; d_call: -; cdr3_aa: CASSFSSRGSNQPQHF
v_call: TRBV7-3; d_call: -; cdr3_aa: CASSLMGVAVGDNEQFF
v_call: TRBV6-1; d_call: -; cdr3_aa: CASSQDSGNQPQHF
v_call: TRBV18; d_call: TRBD2; cdr3_aa: CASSPNEAGGIGLEQYF
v_call: TRBV10-3; d_call: -; cdr3_aa: CAISEEAGKLFF
v_call: TRBV4-2; d_call: -; cdr3_aa: CASSQDLQVASPLHF
v_call: TRBV12-3/TRBV12-4; d_call: TRBD2; cdr3_aa: CASSQLAGVPGELFF
v_call: TRBV12-3/TRBV12-4; d_call: -; cdr3_aa: CASSGASTGELFF
v_call: TRBV20-1; d_call: -; cdr3_aa: CSAIQGGGYTF
v_call: TRBV12-3/TRBV12-4; d_call: -; cdr3_aa: CASSLGPGAGYEQYF
v_call: TRBV27; d_call: -; cdr3_aa: CASSLGVDPPYNEQFF
v_call: TRBV21-1; d_call: -; cdr3_aa: CASSAGQRDPQSDTQYF
v_call: TRBV2; d_call: -; cdr3_aa: CASSADNTYQPQHF
v_call: TRBV7-2; d_call: TRBD2; cdr3_aa: CASSLASGIGGEQFF
v_call: TRBV7-2; d_call: -; cdr3_aa: CASSLYRNRPQHF
v_call: TRBV11-2; d_call: -; cdr3_aa: CASSLIGSSYEQYF
v_call: TRBV24-1; d_call: TRBD1; cdr3_aa: CATRIRGQLRGNQPQHF
v_call: TRBV6-2/TRBV6-3; d_call: TRBD2; cdr3_aa: CASSYGRASDYTGELFF